The present T cell receptor (beta chain) was sequenced within a study of radiation and T cells in renal cell carcinoma (TCRdb year 2020). About the study as a whole: Samples came from a clinical trial, in which primary renal cell carcinomas received 15 Gy stereotactic body radiation therapy followed by nephrectomy 4 weeks later. In total, more than 50 samples underwent TCR beta sequencing: some 25 tumors plus 27 peripheral blood samples. Across all 50 or so samples, 4,016,671 unique CDR3 nucleotide sequences, encoding 2,658,974 unique CDR3 amino acid sequences, were identified.

The germline V gene (reference sequence) sets CDR1 to LNHDA and CDR2 to SQIVND. Counted from cysteine to phenylalanine, this CDR3 has 15 amino acids. Left in the record is the CDR3 DNA by itself, 45 bases read in frame from the first base. Here V drops 6 bases and J drops 3 bases, and the junction holds 9 bases not matched to any gene. What the study reported, not specific to this receptor: Tracking of blood repertoire dynamics stopped at more than three weeks after treatment, with no follow-up past that point. An increase in top tumor clonotypes in blood was observed from baseline to 2 weeks post-radiation, followed by contraction by 4 weeks, which was taken to suggest transient expansion of tumor-resident clones. Because no pretreatment tumor biopsies were available, whether clonotypes were present in the tumor at baseline could not be determined. Because the trial had a single-armed design, the trial could not examine how radiation dose or scheduling affected the TCR repertoire.

The time point label for this specimen denotes: baseline pretreatment blood. The sample's treatment or condition, from its label and the paper: 15 Gy SBRT to primary tumor, nephrectomy 4 weeks later. To track tumor-enriched clonotypes, serial peripheral blood was sampled from radiation-treated patients at baseline and at 2 weeks and 4 weeks after SBRT. Every patient's renal cell carcinoma showed clear cell pathology. Genomic DNA for TCR sequencing was prepared using the QIAamp DNA Blood Mini Kit (Qiagen). The analyses included just those samples that passed every quality control check. TCR beta libraries were generated from genomic DNA with the immunoSEQ kit, following the manufacturer's recommendations. To prepare the libraries, a first multiplex PCR with proprietary primers was run, followed by a second PCR that added unique barcodes, and a bead cleanup was done after each round. Each sample batch included a kit-provided positive control reaction and a negative control reaction. The final libraries were assessed on an Agilent 4200 TapeStation D1000 ScreenTape, pooled by volume, and quantified by qPCR. An Illumina NextSeq500 fitted with a MidOutput 150-cycle cartridge performed the sequencing, running 156 Read1 cycles and 15 Index1 cycles with the kit's custom primers. The pooled library was loaded at around 1 pM, and approximately 20% PhiX control was spiked in. The original methods were these. Vendor-processed data were analyzed in R, and a clonotype was defined as all T cells sharing the same CDR3 nucleotide sequence. In the clone abundance analyses, frequencies in each sample were normalized to that sample's 10,000 most abundant clones. Public T cell clones, which averaged fewer than five per sample, were removed prior to analysis. An abundance difference of at least 32-fold between compartments was the criterion for calling clonotypes tumor-enriched or baseline blood-enriched. A beta-binomial differential abundance model was used to identify clonotypes that were expanded or contracted between blood time points. Tumor-blood repertoire similarity was measured with the Baroni-Urbani and Buser coefficient, and groups were compared using two-tailed Wilcoxon tests in R. As stored in TCRdb, this immuneACCESS dataset retains in-frame rearrangements with V and J assigned. A fraction of the clones does not appear; measured against another copy, unresolved V genes explain less than half of the discrepancy, and the remainder lacks a known reason. D and trimming come from the DNA, and the V and J calls and clone size come from that table. Counted in this sample were 70,000 to 100,000 clones; roughly four fifths of them appeared once. Roughly 7% of the sample comes from the top ten.

Remarks on this clone: The antigen it binds to is not known. Per-base quality was not reported, and no clone a single base away is much larger than it.

The sequence derives from a man aged 55 to 70 with renal cell carcinoma. Sequencing was performed on blood, taken from a patient whose treatment included radiotherapy and nephrectomy. The rearrangement combines TRBV19 with TRBJ2-3, with 7 bases matching TRBD1. The CDR3 amino acid sequence is: CASRERQGSTDTQYF. The bases read TGTGCCAGTAGGGAAAGACAGGGTTCTACAGATACGCAGTATTTT.